The rows below give T cell receptor beta chains drawn from one sample of a study of beta chain features in type 1 diabetes. TCRdb keeps only in-frame clones here, not all; method: immunoSEQ multiplex PCR. The data contain some 230,000 clones, over 8.5% of them singletons. Sequencing was carried out using naive CD4+ T cells from blood. These receptors originate from a woman aged 18-29 years in good health. Each CDR3 is given with its conserved first and last residue. A D gene is named only where the DNA matches it firmly. Expanded clones get a size class; other rows say once, few or many, or leave the size out.

v_gene,abundance,d_gene,j_gene,CDR3nt,CDR3aa
TRBV11-3,.,.,TRBJ2-2,TGTGCCAGCAGCTTAGTGGCAACCGGGGAGCTGTTTTTT,CASSLVATGELFF
TRBV6-6,.,TRBD1,TRBJ2-7,TGTGCCAGCAGTAGACAGGGCGAGGAGCAGTACTTC,CASSRQGEEQYF
TRBV19,few,TRBD2,TRBJ2-7,TGTGCCAGTAGTAGACGGCTAGCGGGAGAGAGCTACGAGCAGTACTTC,CASSRRLAGESYEQYF
TRBV5-1,.,.,TRBJ2-5,TGCGCCAGCAACGAATTAGAAGGGGGTCGGGAGACCCAGTACTTC,CASNELEGGRETQYF
TRBV19,.,.,TRBJ1-2,TGTGCCAGTAGTATTCAGGCAAGCCCGGCTGGCTACACCTTC,CASSIQASPAGYTF
TRBV5-6,.,.,TRBJ1-3,TGTGCCAGCAGTTACCGACAAGTCTTCTCTGGAAACACCATATATTTT,CASSYRQVFSGNTIYF
TRBV5-1,few,TRBD1,TRBJ1-2,TGCGCCAGCAGCTTCGAGCGGACAGGGGACTATGGCTACACCTTC,CASSFERTGDYGYTF
TRBV11-1,.,.,TRBJ1-1,TGTGCCAGCAGCCCCGTCCCCGGTGGTACTGAAGCTTTCTTT,CASSPVPGGTEAFF
TRBV11-2,few,.,TRBJ1-1,TGTGCCAGCAGCCCCGCCCTGGGGGCTAGGATCACTGAAGCTTTCTTT,CASSPALGARITEAFF
TRBV5-1,few,TRBD1,TRBJ2-6,TGCGCCAGCAGAGGACAGGGGGCCTCTGGGGCCAACGTCCTGACTTTC,CASRGQGASGANVLTF